The next 30 T cell receptor beta chains were all read from a single sample in a study of T cell responses to AZD1222 COVID-19 vaccine. TCRdb's table, derived via immunoSEQ multiplex PCR, lists solely in-frame clones and lacks some. The table has roughly 70,000 clones, approximately 92% seen once. This material consisted of peripheral blood, taken 28 days after the second AZD1222 dose. All receptors derive from an adult who received the AZD1222 COVID-19 vaccine.

This chain links TRBV6-5 with TRBJ1-2; D is undetermined. Germline CDR1 MNHEY, CDR2 SVGAGI. CDR3 size: 13 residues. The V end was cut by 0 bases, the J end by 4 bases, with 6 bases between. Written as DNA, the CDR3 is TGTGCCAGCAGTTACTCCCACGCCTATGGCTACACCTTC. It encodes CASSYSHAYGYTF.

The chain joins TRBV7-2 to TRBJ2-7; TRBD1 aligns across 8 bases. CDR3 length: 16 residues. V shed 0 bases and J 1 base; nucleotides not matched to a gene: 5. Germline lookup yields CDR1 SGHTA and CDR2 FQGNSA. This chain's CDR3 is CASSLAAGTGSYEQYF. The DNA of the CDR3 is TGTGCCAGCAGCTTAGCGGCCGGGACAGGATCCTACGAGCAGTACTTC.

The rearrangement uses TRBV12-3 or TRBV12-4 and TRBJ1-5, with D uncertain. The CDR3 length is 12 residues. The V gene lost 6 bases and the J gene lost 0 bases, with 3 bases spanning the gap. CDR3 DNA: TGTGCCAGCAGAGGTAGCAATCAGCCCCAGCATTTT. This gives the protein CASRGSNQPQHF.

The chain uses TRBV7-9 and TRBJ1-5; the match to TRBD1 covers 7 bases. Germline CDR1 and CDR2: SEHNR and FQNEAQ (reference sequence). The CDR3 has 13 residues. Trimming removed 3 bases from V and 5 bases from J; junction bases left unmatched: 1. For the CDR3, the DNA is TGTGCCAGCAGCTTCAGGGGGGATCAGCCCCAGCATTTT. Its protein is CASSFRGDQPQHF.

The CDR3 loop reads CVTREKLFF. The CDR3 region has the DNA TGCGTCACACGTGAAAAACTGTTTTTT. The rearrangement links TRBV23-1 to TRBJ1-4; D call uncertain. TRBV23-1 is assigned to the ORF class and has an uncertain function. The CDR3 has 9 amino acids.

The chain joins TRBV7-2 to TRBJ2-2; TRBD1 aligns across 7 bases. The germline V gene has CDR1 SGHTA and CDR2 FQGNSA. The CDR3 is 14 amino acids. Trimming cost V 3 bases and J 7 bases; bases outside gene matches: 5. The CDR3 reads CASSFRGPGGELFF. The CDR3 nucleotides read TGTGCCAGCAGCTTTAGGGGGCCCGGCGGGGAGCTGTTTTTT.

V usage is TRBV9 and J usage is TRBJ1-1; D not resolved. This CDR3 region has 14 residues. V lost 3 bases to trimming and J lost 4 bases, with 13 bases between them. Germline lookup yields CDR1 SGDLS and CDR2 YYNGEE. The CDR3 region has the DNA TGTGCCAGCAGCGAAGACACCTACGGCACTGAAGCTTTCTTT. Translating gives CASSEDTYGTEAFF.

This chain links TRBV9 with TRBJ2-1; D gene unclear. Germline V gene data show CDR1 as SGDLS and CDR2 as YYNGEE. The germline V and J ends were trimmed by 3 bases and 0 bases, with 7 bases remaining between them. CDR3 size: 14 residues. CDR3 nucleotides: TGTGCCAGCAGCGCATCAAACTCCTACAATGAGCAGTTCTTC. Translating gives CASSASNSYNEQFF.

This clone was recorded once. The chain employs TRBV27 and TRBJ2-6; tentative D call: TRBD1 (6 bases). The CDR3 is made up of 17 amino acids. Germline loops: CDR1 MNHEY, CDR2 SMNVEV (reference sequence). V was clipped by 5 bases and J by 1 base, with 15 bases between them. This chain's CDR3 is CASSAIVGQSGANVLTF. CDR3 in DNA: TGTGCCAGCAGTGCGATCGTCGGACAGTCTGGGGCCAACGTCCTGACTTTC.

This chain connects TRBV5-4 to TRBJ2-7; 12 nucleotides agree with TRBD1. CDR3 length equals 16 residues. J gave up 8 bases and V 4 bases, and 13 bases lay outside the gene matches. Germline assignment: CDR1 SGHNT and CDR2 YYREEE (reference sequence). CDR3 in DNA: TGTGCCAGCAGCCGAGCCGGGACAGGGGGCGGCACCAAGCAGTACTTC. Protein: CASSRAGTGGGTKQYF.

This sequence joins TRBV11-1 and TRBJ2-1; a weak D match, TRBD2 (6 bases). Germline assignment: CDR1 SGHAT and CDR2 FQDESV (reference sequence). Between the trimmed V and J ends, which lost 4 bases and 0 bases, there was a span of 13 bases. The CDR3 is made up of 16 amino acids. Here the CDR3 DNA reads TGTGCCAGCAGCTCCTCTAGCGCAAGCTCCTACAATGAGCAGTTCTTC. Translating it yields CASSSSSASSYNEQFF.

The chain carries TRBV2 and TRBJ2-1; the D is unclear. The CDR3 runs 15 residues. Germline V lookup: CDR1 SNHLY, CDR2 FYNNEI. Trimming took 7 bases from V and 6 from J, leaving 19 bases between them. The CDR3 here is CASTSWVSGTNEQFF. CDR3 in DNA: TGTGCCAGCACATCTTGGGTCTCCGGCACCAATGAGCAGTTCTTC.

The chain carries TRBV5-1 and TRBJ2-1; 12 nucleotides line up with TRBD2. The CDR3 length is 19 residues. V lost 0 bases to trimming and J lost 0 bases; unmatched junction nucleotides: 7. The germline V gene encodes CDR1 SGHRS and CDR2 YFSETQ. The CDR3 region has the DNA TGCGCCAGCAGCTTGGTGGGACTAGCGGGCCTGAGCTCCTACAATGAGCAGTTCTTC. The encoded protein is CASSLVGLAGLSSYNEQFF. Full variable domain (missing parts from reference TRBV5-1 and TRBJ2-1): KAGVTQTPRYLIKTRGQQVTLSCSPISGHRSVSWYQQTPGQGLQFLFEYFSETQRNKGNFPGRFSGRQFSNSRSEMNVSTLELGDSALYLCASSLVGLAGLSSYNEQFFGPGTRLTVL.

V usage is TRBV15 and J usage is TRBJ1-2; D ambiguous. The CDR3 is made up of 14 amino acids. Per germline, CDR1 LNHNV and CDR2 YYDKDF (reference sequence). The germline V and J ends were trimmed by 0 bases and 4 bases, with 9 bases remaining between them. CDR3 in amino acids: CATSREGSPYGYTF. Here the CDR3 DNA reads TGTGCCACCAGCAGAGAGGGCAGCCCCTATGGCTACACCTTC.

The J gene is TRBJ2-7, the V gene TRBV28, with 7 bases matching TRBD1. V dropped 4 bases and J dropped 2; count of bases not matched to a gene: 5. The CDR3 runs to 14 residues. The germline gives CDR1 MDHEN, CDR2 SYDVKM. The CDR3 DNA follows: TGTGCCAGCAGTTCACAGGGGCTGACCTACGAGCAGTACTTC. Encoded protein: CASSSQGLTYEQYF.

The chain is built from TRBV5-1 and TRBJ2-7; 7 bases fit TRBD1. Germline trimming cut 0 bases from V and 0 bases from J; bases unmatched to any gene: 3. Germline V CDR1 and CDR2: SGHRS, YFSETQ. This CDR3 contains 15 residues. The CDR3 nucleotides are TGCGCCAGCAGCTTGGCCGGGACAGCCTCCTACGAGCAGTACTTC. Protein: CASSLAGTASYEQYF.

The chain recombines TRBV29-1 with TRBJ2-1, with unresolved D. Per the germline V gene, CDR1 is SQVTM and CDR2 is ANQGSEA. The V and J ends lost 1 base and 1 base respectively, with 5 bases between them. The CDR3 length is 13 residues. The CDR3 loop reads CSVEARSYNEQFF. The DNA for the CDR3 is TGCAGCGTTGAAGCAAGGTCCTACAATGAGCAGTTCTTC.

The chain has TRBV5-6 and TRBJ1-1; no firm D call. The germline CDR1 and CDR2 sequences are SGHDT and YYEEEE. The V end was cut by 1 base, the J end by 6 bases, with 10 bases between. The CDR3 runs 13 residues. The CDR3 DNA reads TGTGCCAGCAGCTTGAGAGGAAGGGCTGAAGCTTTCTTT. Translating it yields CASSLRGRAEAFF.

The chain employs TRBV29-1 and TRBJ2-1; 10 bases are shared with TRBD2. The CDR3 runs 15 residues. Germline CDR1 and CDR2: SQVTM and ANQGSEA. The ends lost 6 bases at V and 0 bases at J; junction bases unmatched: 5. The CDR3 DNA is TGCAGCGTCAACCCTAGCGGGGGCTCCTACAATGAGCAGTTCTTC. Translating it yields CSVNPSGGSYNEQFF.

The rearrangement uses TRBV6-5 and TRBJ2-5; D gene unclear. The germline CDR1 and CDR2 sequences are MNHEY and SVGAGI. Trimming pared 0 bases from V and 2 bases from J, leaving 10 bases between. There are 15 residues in the CDR3. The CDR3 loop is CASSYSTLLQETQYF. In DNA form, the CDR3 reads TGTGCCAGCAGTTACTCGACTTTGTTACAAGAGACCCAGTACTTC.

The CDR3 reads CASSEYGLGGYTF. The CDR3 DNA follows: TGTGCCAGCAGTGAGTACGGACTAGGTGGCTACACCTTC. This sequence joins TRBV6-1 and TRBJ1-2; D is unclear. Germline loops: CDR1 MNHNS, CDR2 SASEGT. The CDR3 spans 13 residues. The V gene lost 3 bases and the J gene lost 7 bases, with 12 bases spanning the gap.

This clone was detected a few times. The chain couples TRBV7-9 to TRBJ2-3; possible D gene TRBD1, 6 bases. This CDR3 comprises 16 residues. V lost 2 bases and J 4 bases, leaving 16 bases between the germline ends. Germline V gene sequence: CDR1 SEHNR, CDR2 FQNEAQ (reference sequence). DNA for the CDR3: TGTGCCAGCAGCTTATCAGGCCTCAGGGGCGCAGATACGCAGTATTTT. This codes for CASSLSGLRGADTQYF. The full variable domain, with the rest looked up from reference TRBV7-9 and TRBJ2-3, is DTGVSQNPRHKITKRGQNVTFRCDPISEHNRLYWYRQTLGQGPEFLTYFQNEAQLEKSRLLSDRFSAERPKGSFSTLEIQRTEQGDSAMYLCASSLSGLRGADTQYFGPGTRLTVL.

This clone has just one count. The chain combines TRBV28 with TRBJ2-3; D not certain. V shed 8 bases and J shed 10 bases, with 16 bases lying between them. The CDR3 contains 12 residues. Germline CDR1 is MDHEN and CDR2 is SYDVKM. The DNA for the CDR3 is TGTGCCAGCGGCGACTTCCGTGGACCGCAGTATTTT. It encodes CASGDFRGPQYF. Supplemented by reference TRBV28 and TRBJ2-3, the full variable domain reads DVKVTQSSRYLVKRTGEKVFLECVQDMDHENMFWYRQDPGLGLRLIYFSYDVKMKEKGDIPEGYSVSREKKERFSLILESASTNQTSMYLCASGDFRGPQYFGPGTRLTVL.

The chain uses TRBV27 and TRBJ2-1; D unresolved. The CDR3 has 12 amino acids. Germline-derived CDR1 and CDR2 are MNHEY and SMNVEV (reference sequence). The V and J ends lost 6 bases and 12 bases respectively, with 15 bases between them. As DNA, the CDR3 is TGTGCCAGCAGCCCCGGGTCGCAAGGGCAGTTCTTC. Translated: CASSPGSQGQFF.

This chain connects TRBV5-4 to TRBJ1-1; no reliable D call. Germline V gene lookup returns CDR1 SGHNT and CDR2 YYREEE (reference sequence). V lost 2 bases and J 4 bases, leaving 6 bases between the germline ends. The CDR3 spans 12 residues. CDR3 in amino acids: CASSLPGTEAFF. The CDR3 bases are TGTGCCAGCAGCTTACCCGGCACTGAAGCTTTCTTT.

Written as DNA, the CDR3 is TGTGCCTGGAGCAACGGGACAGGCTCTCAGCCCCAGCATTTT. Protein sequence: CAWSNGTGSQPQHF. The chain has TRBV30 and TRBJ1-5, with 8 nucleotides matching TRBD1. Per germline, CDR1 GTSNPN and CDR2 SVGIG (reference sequence). V lost 3 bases to trimming and J lost 6 bases; unmatched junction nucleotides: 7. This CDR3 has 14 residues.

In this sample, this clone turned up a few times. The gene calls are TRBV12-3 or TRBV12-4 and TRBJ1-6; D may be TRBD1 (6 bases). The V gene lost 5 bases and the J gene lost 19 bases, with 18 bases spanning the gap. The CDR3 length is 12 residues. This chain's CDR3 is CASSHRQESPHF. Here the CDR3 DNA reads TGTGCCAGCAGTCACAGACAGGAATCACCGCACTTT.

The rearrangement uses TRBV20-1 and TRBJ2-7, with D perhaps matching TRBD1 (6 bases). The CDR3 contains 11 residues. Deletions cut 6 bases from V and 1 base from J, with 7 bases between. Germline assignment: CDR1 DFQATT and CDR2 SNEGSKA (reference sequence). Here the CDR3 DNA reads TGCAGTGCGGGGACATCCTACGAGCAGTACTTC. Translating gives CSAGTSYEQYF.

This clone was detected only a few times. The chain combines TRBV28 with TRBJ1-1, with a weak D call TRBD1 (5 bases). Trimming cost V 2 bases and J 8 bases, with 15 bases left between them. CDR3 length: 14 amino acids. CDR1 and CDR2 (germline): MDHEN, SYDVKM. CDR3 amino acids: CASSLGGGWLEAFF. The CDR3 region has the DNA TGTGCCAGCAGTTTAGGGGGAGGTTGGCTGGAAGCTTTCTTT.

The V call is TRBV18, the J call TRBJ2-5; D gene uncertain. V was cut by 2 bases and J by 1 base, with 2 bases left in between. The CDR3 consists of 12 residues. Germline V gene sequence: CDR1 KGHSH, CDR2 LQKENI. The CDR3 loop is CASSPGQETQYF. In nucleotides, the CDR3 is TGTGCCAGCTCACCAGGCCAAGAGACCCAGTACTTC.